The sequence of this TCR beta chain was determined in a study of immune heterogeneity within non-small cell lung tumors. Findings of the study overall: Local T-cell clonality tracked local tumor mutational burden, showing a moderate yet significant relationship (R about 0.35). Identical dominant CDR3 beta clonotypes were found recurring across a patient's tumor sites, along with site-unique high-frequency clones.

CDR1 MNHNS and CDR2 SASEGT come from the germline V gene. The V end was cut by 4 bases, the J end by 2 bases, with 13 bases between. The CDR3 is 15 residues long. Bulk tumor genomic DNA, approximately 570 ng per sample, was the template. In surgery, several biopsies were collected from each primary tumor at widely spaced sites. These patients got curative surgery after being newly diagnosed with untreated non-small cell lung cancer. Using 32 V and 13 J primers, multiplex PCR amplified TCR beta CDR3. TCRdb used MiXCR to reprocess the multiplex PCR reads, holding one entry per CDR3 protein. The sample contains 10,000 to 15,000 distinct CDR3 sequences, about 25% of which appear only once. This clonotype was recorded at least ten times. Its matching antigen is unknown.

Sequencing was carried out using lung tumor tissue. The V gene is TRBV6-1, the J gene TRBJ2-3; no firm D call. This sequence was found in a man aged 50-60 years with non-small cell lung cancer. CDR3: CASSAGVWVTDTQYF. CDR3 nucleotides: TGTGCCAGCAGTGCTGGGGTTTGGGTCACAGATACGCAGTATTTT.